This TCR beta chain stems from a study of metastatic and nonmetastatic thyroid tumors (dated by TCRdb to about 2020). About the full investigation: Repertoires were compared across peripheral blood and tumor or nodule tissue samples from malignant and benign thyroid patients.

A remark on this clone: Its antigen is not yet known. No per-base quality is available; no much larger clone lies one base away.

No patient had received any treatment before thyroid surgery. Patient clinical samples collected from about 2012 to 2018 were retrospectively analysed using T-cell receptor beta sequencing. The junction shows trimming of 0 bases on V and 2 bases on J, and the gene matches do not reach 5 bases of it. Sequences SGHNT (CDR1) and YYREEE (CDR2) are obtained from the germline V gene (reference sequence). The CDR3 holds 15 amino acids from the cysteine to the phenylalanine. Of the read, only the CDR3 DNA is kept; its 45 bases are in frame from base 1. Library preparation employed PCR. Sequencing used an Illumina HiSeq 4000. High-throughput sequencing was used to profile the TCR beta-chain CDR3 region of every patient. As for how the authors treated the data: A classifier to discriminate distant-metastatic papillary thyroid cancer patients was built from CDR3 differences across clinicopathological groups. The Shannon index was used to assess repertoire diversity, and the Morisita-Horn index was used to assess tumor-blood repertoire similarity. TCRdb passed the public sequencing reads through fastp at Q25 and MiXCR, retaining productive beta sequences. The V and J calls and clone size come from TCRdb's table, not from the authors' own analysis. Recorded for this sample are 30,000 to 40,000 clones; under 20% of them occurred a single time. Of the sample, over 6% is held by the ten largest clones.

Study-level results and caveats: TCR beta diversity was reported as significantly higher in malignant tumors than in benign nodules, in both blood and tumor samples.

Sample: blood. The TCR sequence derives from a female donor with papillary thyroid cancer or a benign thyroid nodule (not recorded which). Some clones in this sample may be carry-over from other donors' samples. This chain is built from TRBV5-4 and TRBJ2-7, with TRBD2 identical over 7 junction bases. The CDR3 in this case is CASSLGSGPAYEQYF. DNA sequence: TGTGCCAGCAGCTTGGGTAGCGGGCCTGCCTACGAGCAGTACTTC. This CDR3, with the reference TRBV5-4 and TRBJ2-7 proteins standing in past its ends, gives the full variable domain ETGVTQSPTHLIKTRGQQVTLRCSSQSGHNTVSWYQQALGQGPQFIFQYYREEENGRGNFPPRFSGLQFPNYSSELNVNALELDDSALYLCASSLGSGPAYEQYFGPGTRLTVT.